This entry concerns a single TCR beta chain. Sequencing used immunoSEQ multiplex PCR; TCRdb keeps in-frame clones, though not all of them. The sample yields 90,000 or so clones, around 84% seen once. The sample is drawn from a study of control samples from healthy donors and cancer patients. CDR3 length: 18 amino acids. What was sequenced was PBMCs. This sequence originates from a man aged 70-80 years with lung cancer. The chain joins TRBV1 to TRBJ2-3; the listed D gene, TRBD2, was not tested against the DNA. TRBV1 is an annotated pseudogene. The CDR3 DNA sequence: TGCACCAGCAGCCAAGATTCGACTAGCGGGGGGGTAGAAGATACGCAGTATTTT. Protein: CTSSQDSTSGGVEDTQYF.